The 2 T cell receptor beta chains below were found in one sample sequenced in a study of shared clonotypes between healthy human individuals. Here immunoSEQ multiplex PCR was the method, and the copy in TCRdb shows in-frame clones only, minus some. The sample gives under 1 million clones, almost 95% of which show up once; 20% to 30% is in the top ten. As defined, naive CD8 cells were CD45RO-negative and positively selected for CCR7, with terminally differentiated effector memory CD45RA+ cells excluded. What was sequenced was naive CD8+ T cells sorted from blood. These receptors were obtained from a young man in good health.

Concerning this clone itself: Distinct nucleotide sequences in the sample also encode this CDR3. The CDR3 protein is CASSLGPLGNQPQHF. The CDR3 bases are TGCGCCAGCAGCTTGGGACCCTTGGGCAATCAGCCCCAGCATTTT. V usage is TRBV5-1 and J usage is TRBJ1-5; D not resolved. Germline lookup yields CDR1 SGHRS and CDR2 YFSETQ. The CDR3 has 15 amino acids. V lost 0 bases, J lost 2 bases, and 9 bases lay in between.

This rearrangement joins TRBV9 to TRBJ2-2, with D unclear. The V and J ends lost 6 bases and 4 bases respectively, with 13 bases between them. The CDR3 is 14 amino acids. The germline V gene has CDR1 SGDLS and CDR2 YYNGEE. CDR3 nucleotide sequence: TGTGCCAGCACCTCCAAGAGAAGCACCGGGGAGCTGTTTTTT. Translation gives CASTSKRSTGELFF.